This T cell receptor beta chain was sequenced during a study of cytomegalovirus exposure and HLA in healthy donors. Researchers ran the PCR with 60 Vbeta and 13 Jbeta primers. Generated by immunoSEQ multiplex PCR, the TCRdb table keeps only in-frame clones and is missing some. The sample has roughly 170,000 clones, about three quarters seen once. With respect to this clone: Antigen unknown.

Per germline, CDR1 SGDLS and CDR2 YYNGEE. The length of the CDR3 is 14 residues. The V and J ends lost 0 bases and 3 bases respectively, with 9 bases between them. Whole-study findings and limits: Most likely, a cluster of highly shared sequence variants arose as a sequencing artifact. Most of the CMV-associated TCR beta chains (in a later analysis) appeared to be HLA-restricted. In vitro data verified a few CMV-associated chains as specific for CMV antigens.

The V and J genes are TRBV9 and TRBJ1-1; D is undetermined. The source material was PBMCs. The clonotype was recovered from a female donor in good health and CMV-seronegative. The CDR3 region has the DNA TGTGCCAGCAGCGTAGGCACGGCGGACACTGAAGCTTTCTTT. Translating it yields CASSVGTADTEAFF.